The clone carrying this TCR beta chain was found once. The antigen is unknown. Documented time point: week 35, safety follow-up. A single vaccine dose contained 300 ug of mutant IDH1 20-mer peptide, and topical imiquimod was used with it. TCRdb keeps only in-frame clones here, not all; method: immunoSEQ multiplex PCR. The table includes over 65,000 clones, 84% detected once. This sample is part of a study of a mutant IDH1 vaccine in newly diagnosed glioma. Across the whole study: Therapy received beforehand was radiotherapy, temozolomide, or both, with most patients given both. Weeks 35 and 47 hosted visits V12 and V13, respectively.

Notes on the study in general: Immune responses induced by vaccination arose in under 95% of the patients.

Germline CDR1 and CDR2: DFQATT and SNEGSKA (reference sequence). The CDR3 covers 11 residues. This chain connects TRBV20-1 to TRBJ1-2; D uncertain. This TCR was recovered from a man between 18 and 29 years old with glioma. Sequencing used PBMCs, obtained from a glioma patient whose treatment included an IDH1 peptide vaccine. This CDR3 is CRLSGNYGYTF. In DNA form, the CDR3 reads TGCAGGTTGAGCGGGAACTATGGCTACACCTTC.